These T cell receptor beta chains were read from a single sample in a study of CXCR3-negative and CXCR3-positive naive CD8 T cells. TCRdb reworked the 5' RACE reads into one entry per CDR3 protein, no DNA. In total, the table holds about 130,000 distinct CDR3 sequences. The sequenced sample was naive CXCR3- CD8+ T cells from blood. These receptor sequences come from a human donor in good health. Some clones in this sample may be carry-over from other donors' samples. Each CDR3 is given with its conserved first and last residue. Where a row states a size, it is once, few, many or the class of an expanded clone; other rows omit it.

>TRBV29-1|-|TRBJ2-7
CSVEGDRGDEQYF
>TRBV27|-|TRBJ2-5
CASSFSALQETQYF
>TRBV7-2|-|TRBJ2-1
CASSLGSGGNNEQFF
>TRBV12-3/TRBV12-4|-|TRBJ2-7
CASSLLRQGYEQYF
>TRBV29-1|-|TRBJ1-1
CSVDGRRGNTEAFF
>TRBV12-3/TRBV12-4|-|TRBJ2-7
CASSIAGEDEQYF
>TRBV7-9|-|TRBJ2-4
CASSSDRPAIVFQYF
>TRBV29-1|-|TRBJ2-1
CSVDWRGDNEQFF
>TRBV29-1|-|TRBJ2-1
CSVNVGLSKQNEQFF
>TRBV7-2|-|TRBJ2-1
CASSLIAGSYNEQFF
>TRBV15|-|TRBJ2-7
CATSGTHGTTRFREQYF
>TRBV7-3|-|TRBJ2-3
CASSFISTDTQYF
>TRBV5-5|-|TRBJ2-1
CASSPDIGTSHHEQFF
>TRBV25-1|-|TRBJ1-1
CASSTRNTEAFF
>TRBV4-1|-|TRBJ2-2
CASSQDLSSGNTGELFF
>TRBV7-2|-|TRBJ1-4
CASSPGAPYEKLFF
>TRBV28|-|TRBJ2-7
CASSDPPREGRNEQYF
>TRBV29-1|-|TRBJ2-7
CSVEDRGGEQYF
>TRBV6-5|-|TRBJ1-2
CASSDTHGYTF
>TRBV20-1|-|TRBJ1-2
CSARNRDSGYGYTF
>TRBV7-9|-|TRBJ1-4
CASRNQGVDEKLFF
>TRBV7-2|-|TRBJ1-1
CASSPTGGDGTEAFF
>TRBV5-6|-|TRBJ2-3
CASSFRTANTDTQYF
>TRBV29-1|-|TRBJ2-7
CSVKAPGSYEQYF
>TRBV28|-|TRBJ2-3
CASSPLQSWDTQYF
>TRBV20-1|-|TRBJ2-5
CSARDQFMAGGRGETQYF
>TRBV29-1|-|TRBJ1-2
CSVDAGSYGYTF
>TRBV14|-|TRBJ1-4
CASSQAYSPFNEKLFF
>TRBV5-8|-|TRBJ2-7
CASSQHYRVPYEQYF
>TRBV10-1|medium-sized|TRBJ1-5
CASSDVDRVRQPQHF
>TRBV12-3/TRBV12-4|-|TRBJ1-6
CASTEHVGRGPSPLHF
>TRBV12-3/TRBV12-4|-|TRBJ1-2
CASSLRDVPSHGYTF
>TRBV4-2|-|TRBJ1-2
CASSQDFGTANYGYTF
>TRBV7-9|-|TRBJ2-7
CASSGPTSHYEQYF
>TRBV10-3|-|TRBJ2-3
CAISEGPTDTQYF
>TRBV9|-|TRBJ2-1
CASSAGGSGGFDEQFF
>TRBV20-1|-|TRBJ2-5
CSARSNEDRRQETQYF
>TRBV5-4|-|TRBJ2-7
CASSLGSQEQYF
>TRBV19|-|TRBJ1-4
CASSILPGLNEKLFF
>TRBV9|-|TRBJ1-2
CASSVEATAPNYGYNF
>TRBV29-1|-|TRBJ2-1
CSVSGTGRSYNEQFF
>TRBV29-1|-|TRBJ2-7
CSVVWDTEYEQYF
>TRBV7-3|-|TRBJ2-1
CASSLMPGTGDYNEQFF
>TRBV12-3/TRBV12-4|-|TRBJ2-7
CASSHESIAGREQYF
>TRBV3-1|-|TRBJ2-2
CASGQESGTGELFF
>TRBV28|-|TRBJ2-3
CASSTNTFRDTQYF